These 3 T cell receptor beta chains originate from one sample sequenced in a study of blood T cell repertoires in COVID-19. Repertoires were generated with immunoSEQ multiplex PCR, while TCRdb's copy carries only in-frame clones and drops some. This sample carries 200,000 to 250,000 clones, about 79% of them seen once, and the ten largest clones take around 3.4%. The sample comprised PBMCs or T cells enriched from blood (not recorded which). These receptors came from a woman aged 60-75 years who had recovered from COVID-19.

A word on this clone: Additional DNA sequences in this sample encode the identical CDR3. The chain uses TRBV5-1 and TRBJ2-1; 8 nucleotides align to TRBD1. Germline loops: CDR1 SGHRS, CDR2 YFSETQ. The CDR3 runs 15 residues. The ends lost 0 bases at V and 7 bases at J; junction bases unmatched: 6. This chain's CDR3 is CASSLAQGALNEQFF. In DNA, the CDR3 is TGCGCCAGCAGCTTGGCGCAGGGGGCGTTGAATGAGCAGTTCTTC.

The chain joins TRBV5-5 to TRBJ2-7; D uncertain. Deletions cut 2 bases from V and 4 bases from J, with 4 bases between. Germline V gene data show CDR1 as SGHKS and CDR2 as YYEKEE (reference sequence). The CDR3 has 11 amino acids. Written as DNA, the CDR3 is TGTGCCAGCAGCTTCGGGTACGAGCAGTACTTC. Its protein is CASSFGYEQYF.

The chain recombines TRBV15 with TRBJ1-1; D gene unclear. V was clipped by 1 base and J by 1 base, with 7 bases between them. Germline V gives CDR1 LNHNV, CDR2 YYDKDF (reference sequence). The CDR3 runs to 14 residues. CDR3 DNA sequence: TGTGCCACCAGCAGAGTCTTACAGAACACTGAAGCTTTCTTT. It yields the protein CATSRVLQNTEAFF.